The clone carrying this T cell receptor (beta chain) was detected only once. From germline, CDR1 is MNHEY and CDR2 SVGAGI. The CDR3 length is 13 residues. This record belongs to a study of cytomegalovirus exposure and HLA in healthy donors. PCR used 60 Vbeta primers and 13 Jbeta primers. The repertoire was sequenced with immunoSEQ multiplex PCR; TCRdb's copy has only in-frame clones and lacks some. The profile covers about 130,000 clones, with 65% to 80% appearing a single time and roughly 1.8% taken by the ten largest. Material: PBMCs. The sequence derives from a woman in her thirties or forties in good health and CMV-seronegative. The chain is built from TRBV6-5 and TRBJ2-5, with a possible D match to TRBD2 (6 bases). The assigned J gene may be wrong: the sequence end matches TRBJ2-7 better. CDR3 region: CASSYYAGYEQYF. The CDR3 region has the DNA TGTGCCAGCAGTTATTACGCGGGATACGAGCAGTACTTC.